This TCR beta chain originates from a study of T cells in Graves' hyperthyroidism and ophthalmopathy. About the study: Sampling of peripheral blood happened at initial diagnosis, prior to any treatment.

What was amplified from RNA transcripts were TCR beta CDR3 regions. The TCR CDR3 first-round RT-PCR relied on the HTBI primer set. TCRdb reprocessed the multiplex PCR reads via MiXCR and lists one record per CDR3 protein. Here the sample spans hundreds of thousands of distinct CDR3 sequences, around 20% being singletons. This clonotype showed up just a few times. The antigen remains undetermined. Thyroid ultrasound, orbital computed tomography, clinical symptoms, and serum thyroxine and TRAb underpinned diagnoses. Germline CDR1 and CDR2: SQVTM and ANQGSEA. V shed 6 bases and J shed 6 bases, with 8 bases lying between them. The CDR3 loop spans 11 amino acids. The study, taken as a whole, reports: The model anticipated ophthalmopathy a median about six months pre-onset.

This chain uses TRBV29-1 with TRBJ2-2; D unclear. What was sequenced was blood. The receptor comes from a man aged 30-40 years with Graves' ophthalmopathy. The CDR3 nucleotides are TGCAGCGTAACTTTAGCCGGGGAGCTGTTTTTT. Translated: CSVTLAGELFF.